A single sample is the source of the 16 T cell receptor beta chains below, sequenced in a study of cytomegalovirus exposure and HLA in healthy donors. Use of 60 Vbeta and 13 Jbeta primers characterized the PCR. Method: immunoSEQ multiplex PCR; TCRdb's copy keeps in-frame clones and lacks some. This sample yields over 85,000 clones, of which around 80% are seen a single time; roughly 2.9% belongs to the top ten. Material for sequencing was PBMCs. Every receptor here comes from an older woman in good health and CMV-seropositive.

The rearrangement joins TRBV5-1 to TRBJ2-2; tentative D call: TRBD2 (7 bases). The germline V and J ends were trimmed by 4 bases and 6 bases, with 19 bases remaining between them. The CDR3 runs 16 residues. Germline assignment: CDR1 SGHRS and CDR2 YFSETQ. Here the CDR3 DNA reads TGCGCCAGCAGCGGGGGGGCAAGCTCTCTCTCCGGGGAGCTGTTTTTT. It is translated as CASSGGASSLSGELFF.

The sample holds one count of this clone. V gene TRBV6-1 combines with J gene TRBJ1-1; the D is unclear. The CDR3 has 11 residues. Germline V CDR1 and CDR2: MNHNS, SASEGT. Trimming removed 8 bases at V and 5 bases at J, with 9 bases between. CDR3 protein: CASEENTEAFF. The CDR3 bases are TGTGCCAGCGAGGAAAATACTGAAGCTTTCTTT.

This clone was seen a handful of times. The CDR3, as DNA: TGTGCCAGCAGTCAGGGATCTAGCAATCAGCCCCAGCATTTT. This encodes CASSQGSSNQPQHF. V gene TRBV6-1 combines with J gene TRBJ1-5; possible D gene TRBD1, 5 bases. With 5 bases removed from V and 0 bases from J, the gap between germline ends came to 8 bases. The CDR3 spans 14 residues. Germline V gene lookup returns CDR1 MNHNS and CDR2 SASEGT.

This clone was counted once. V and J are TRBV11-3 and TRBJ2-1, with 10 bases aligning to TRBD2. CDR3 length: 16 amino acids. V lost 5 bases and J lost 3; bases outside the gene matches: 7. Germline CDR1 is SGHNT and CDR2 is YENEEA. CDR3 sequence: CASSPTGTSDYNEQFF. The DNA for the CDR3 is TGTGCCAGCAGCCCTACCGGGACTAGCGACTACAATGAGCAGTTCTTC.

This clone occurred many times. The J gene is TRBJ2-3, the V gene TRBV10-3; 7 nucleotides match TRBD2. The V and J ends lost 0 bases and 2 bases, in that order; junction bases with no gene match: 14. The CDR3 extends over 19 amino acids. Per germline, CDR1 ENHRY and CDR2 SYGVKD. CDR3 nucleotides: TGTGCCATCAGTGAGTCGCCAAATCGGGCTAGCGGTTACACAGATACGCAGTATTTT. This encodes CAISESPNRASGYTDTQYF.

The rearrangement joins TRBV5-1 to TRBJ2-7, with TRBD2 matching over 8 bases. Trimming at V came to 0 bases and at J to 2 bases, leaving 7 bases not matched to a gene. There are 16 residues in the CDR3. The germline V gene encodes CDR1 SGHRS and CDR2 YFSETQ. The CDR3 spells CASSLELAGGPYEQYF. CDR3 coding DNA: TGCGCCAGCAGCTTGGAATTGGCGGGAGGACCCTACGAGCAGTACTTC.

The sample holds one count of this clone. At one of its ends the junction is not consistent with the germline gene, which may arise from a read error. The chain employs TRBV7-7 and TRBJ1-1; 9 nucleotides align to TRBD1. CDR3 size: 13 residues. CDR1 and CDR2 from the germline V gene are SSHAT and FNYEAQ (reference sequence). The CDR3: CASSRDRATEAFF. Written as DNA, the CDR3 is TGTGCTAGCAGCCGGGACAGGGCCACTGAAGCTTTCTTT.

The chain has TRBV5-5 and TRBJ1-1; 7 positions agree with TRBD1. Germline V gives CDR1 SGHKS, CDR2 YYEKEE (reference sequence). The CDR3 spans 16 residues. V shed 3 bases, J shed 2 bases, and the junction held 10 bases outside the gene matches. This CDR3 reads CASSSLYGTVNTEAFF. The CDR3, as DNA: TGTGCCAGCAGCTCGTTATACGGGACAGTTAACACTGAAGCTTTCTTT.

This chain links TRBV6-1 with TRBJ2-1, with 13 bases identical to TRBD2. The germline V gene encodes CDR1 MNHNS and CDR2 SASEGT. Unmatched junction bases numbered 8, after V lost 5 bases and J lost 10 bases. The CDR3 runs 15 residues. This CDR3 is CASSPGTSGKREQFF. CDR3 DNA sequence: TGTGCCAGCAGTCCCGGGACTAGCGGGAAGCGGGAGCAGTTCTTC.

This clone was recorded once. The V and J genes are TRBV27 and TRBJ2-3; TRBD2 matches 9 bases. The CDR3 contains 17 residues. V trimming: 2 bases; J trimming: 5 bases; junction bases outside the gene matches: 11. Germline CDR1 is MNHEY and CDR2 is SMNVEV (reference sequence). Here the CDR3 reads CASSLAPGGRARDTQYF. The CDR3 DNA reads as TGTGCCAGCAGTTTAGCCCCGGGCGGGAGGGCCAGAGATACGCAGTATTTT.

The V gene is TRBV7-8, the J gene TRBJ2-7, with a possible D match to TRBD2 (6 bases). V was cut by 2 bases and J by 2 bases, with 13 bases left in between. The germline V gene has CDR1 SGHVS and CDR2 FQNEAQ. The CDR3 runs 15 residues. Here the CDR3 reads CASSLQLAQTYEQYF. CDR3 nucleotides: TGTGCCAGCAGCTTACAACTAGCCCAGACCTACGAGCAGTACTTC.

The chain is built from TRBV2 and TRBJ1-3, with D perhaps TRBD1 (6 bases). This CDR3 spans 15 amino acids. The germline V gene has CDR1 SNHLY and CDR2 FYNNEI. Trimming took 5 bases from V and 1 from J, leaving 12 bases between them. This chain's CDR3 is CASSRQAVSGNTIYF. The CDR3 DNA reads TGTGCCAGCAGTCGACAGGCGGTATCTGGAAACACCATATATTTT. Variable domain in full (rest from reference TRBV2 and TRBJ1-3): EPEVTQTPSHQVTQMGQEVILRCVPISNHLYFYWYRQILGQKVEFLVSFYNNEISEKSEIFDDQFSVERPDGSNFTLKIRSTKLEDSAMYFCASSRQAVSGNTIYFGEGSWLTVV.

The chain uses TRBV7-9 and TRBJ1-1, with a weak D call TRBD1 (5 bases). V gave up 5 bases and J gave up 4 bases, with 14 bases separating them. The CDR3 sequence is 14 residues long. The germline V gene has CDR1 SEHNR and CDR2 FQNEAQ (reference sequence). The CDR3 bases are TGTGCCAGCAGCGTGGGGCCGATGGGCACTGAAGCTTTCTTT. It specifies CASSVGPMGTEAFF.

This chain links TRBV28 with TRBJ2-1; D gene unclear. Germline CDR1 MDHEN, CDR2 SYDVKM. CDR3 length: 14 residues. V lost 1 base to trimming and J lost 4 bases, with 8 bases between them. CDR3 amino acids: CASSLFRKYNEQFF. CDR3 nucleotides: TGTGCCAGCAGTTTATTCAGGAAGTACAATGAGCAGTTCTTC.

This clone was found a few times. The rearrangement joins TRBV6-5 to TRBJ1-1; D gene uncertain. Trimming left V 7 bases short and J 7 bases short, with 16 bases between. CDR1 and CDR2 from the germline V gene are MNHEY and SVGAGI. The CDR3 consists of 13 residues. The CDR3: CASIRAEDVEAFF. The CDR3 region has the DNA TGTGCCAGCATAAGGGCGGAGGACGTTGAAGCTTTCTTT.

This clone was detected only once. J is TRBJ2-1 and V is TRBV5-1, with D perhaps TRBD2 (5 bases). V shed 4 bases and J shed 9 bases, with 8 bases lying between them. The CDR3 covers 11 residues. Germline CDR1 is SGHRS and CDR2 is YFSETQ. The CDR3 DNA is TGCGCCAGCAGCGGCCTAGCTGAGCAGTTCTTC. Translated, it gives CASSGLAEQFF. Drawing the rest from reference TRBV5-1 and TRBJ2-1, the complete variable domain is KAGVTQTPRYLIKTRGQQVTLSCSPISGHRSVSWYQQTPGQGLQFLFEYFSETQRNKGNFPGRFSGRQFSNSRSEMNVSTLELGDSALYLCASSGLAEQFFGPGTRLTVL.